These 9 T cell receptor beta chains came from one sample sequenced in a study of blood T cell repertoires in COVID-19. The table came from immunoSEQ multiplex PCR; TCRdb's copy has only in-frame clones and leaves some out. Of around 270,000 clones in the sample, approximately 89% were seen once. Sample: peripheral blood. The receptors were gathered from a woman between 50 and 59 years old with acute or convalescent COVID-19.

The chain combines TRBV6-5 with TRBJ1-6, with D possibly matching TRBD1 (5 bases). Germline-derived CDR1 and CDR2 are MNHEY and SVGAGI. The CDR3 consists of 13 residues. The V gene lost 6 bases and the J gene lost 8 bases, with 11 bases spanning the gap. CDR3 loop: CASRGGVDSPLHF. The DNA of the CDR3 is TGTGCCAGCAGGGGAGGGGTTGATTCACCCCTCCACTTT.

The chain uses TRBV7-3 and TRBJ2-1; D may be TRBD1 (5 bases). The CDR3 runs 13 residues. The V gene's germline CDR1 is SGHTA and CDR2 FQGTGA. Trimming pared 0 bases from V and 7 bases from J, leaving 7 bases between. The CDR3 sequence is CASSLTGANEQFF. CDR3 nucleotides: TGTGCCAGCAGCTTAACAGGGGCGAATGAGCAGTTCTTC.

V usage is TRBV5-6 and J usage is TRBJ2-7; 8 bases line up with TRBD2. The CDR3 contains 15 residues. Germline trimming cut 1 base from V and 3 bases from J; bases unmatched to any gene: 6. The germline gives CDR1 SGHDT, CDR2 YYEEEE. The CDR3 DNA follows: TGTGCCAGCAGCTTGAGCGGGAGAGCCCTCTACGAGCAGTACTTC. As protein: CASSLSGRALYEQYF.

The chain couples TRBV15 to TRBJ2-1, with 8 bases identical to TRBD2. V was pared by 0 bases and J by 4 bases, with 5 bases of the junction left unmatched. The CDR3 is 16 amino acids. Germline loops: CDR1 LNHNV, CDR2 YYDKDF (reference sequence). DNA for the CDR3: TGTGCCACCAGCAGAGATAACGGGGGGGCTTACAATGAGCAGTTCTTC. It yields the protein CATSRDNGGAYNEQFF.

The rearrangement uses TRBV5-5 and TRBJ2-6; no firm D call. V lost 1 base to trimming and J lost 0 bases, with 8 bases between them. The CDR3 contains 16 residues. Germline V gene lookup returns CDR1 SGHKS and CDR2 YYEKEE (reference sequence). The CDR3 nucleotides are TGTGCCAGCAGCTTGTGGCAGTTCTCTGGGGCCAACGTCCTGACTTTC. Amino acid sequence: CASSLWQFSGANVLTF.

The chain carries TRBV2 and TRBJ1-4; unclear D gene. This CDR3 has 14 residues. CDR1 is SNHLY and CDR2 is FYNNEI in the germline V gene. Trimming removed 6 bases from V and 11 bases from J, with 19 bases in between. CDR3 sequence: CASSATGQSGKLFF. DNA for the CDR3: TGTGCCAGCAGCGCTACGGGCCAGTCGGGGAAACTGTTTTTT.

The rearrangement links TRBV27 to TRBJ2-7; 7 bases are a match to TRBD2. CDR3 length equals 16 residues. V was pared by 3 bases and J by 1 base, with 9 bases of the junction left unmatched. Per the germline V gene, CDR1 is MNHEY and CDR2 is SMNVEV (reference sequence). The chain's CDR3 is CASSLGGWKESYEQYF. The DNA for the CDR3 is TGTGCCAGCAGTTTGGGAGGGTGGAAAGAGTCCTACGAGCAGTACTTC.

V and J are TRBV19 and TRBJ2-1; TRBD1 matches 9 bases. J gave up 5 bases and V 0 bases, and 8 bases lay outside the gene matches. CDR3 length: 17 amino acids. Germline CDR1 and CDR2: LNHDA and SQIVND (reference sequence). The CDR3 DNA is TGTGCCAGTAGTATAGATAGAGGGACAGGGAACGACAATGAGCAGTTCTTC. The encoded protein is CASSIDRGTGNDNEQFF.

This CDR3 is CASSPSAYRGPNQPQHF. The CDR3 DNA sequence: TGTGCCAGCAGCCCGAGCGCTTACAGGGGACCCAATCAGCCCCAGCATTTT. The chain uses TRBV3-1 (or the pseudogene TRBV3-2) and TRBJ1-5, with TRBD1 matching over 7 bases. The CDR3 runs 17 residues. The J segment lost 3 bases and the V segment lost 4 bases, leaving 12 bases of the junction unmatched. Germline CDR1 and CDR2: LGHDT and YNNKEL (reference sequence).